The 30 T cell receptor beta chains given below trace back to one sample, sequenced in a study of vaccination and CD4 T cells after COVID-19. The antigens for these receptors are not known. CD4+ T cells that had been cultured provided DNA sequenced with the Oncomine TCR Beta short-read assay. TCRdb independently ran MiXCR on the PCR reads; one entry per CDR3 protein. The sample carries 11,000 or so distinct CDR3 sequences, under 35% recorded once. The treatment: approximately nine-day PBMC culture with coronavirus spike peptide pools or control peptides (ViraFEST assay). Material: cultured CD4+ T cells from blood. Source of these receptors: a human donor with COVID-19.

This clonotype was seen a handful of times. This chain connects TRBV5-6 to TRBJ2-5; D might be TRBD1 (6 bases). The germline V gene encodes CDR1 SGHDT and CDR2 YYEEEE. Trimming shortened V by 4 bases and J by 9 bases, and 19 bases separated the two germline ends. There are 14 residues in the CDR3. As DNA, the CDR3 is TGTGCCAGCAGCCGCAGGGGAGCTGGGGCGTCCCAGTACTTC. It encodes CASSRRGAGASQYF.

A few counts support this clonotype. The chain links TRBV19 to TRBJ1-1; tentative D call: TRBD1 (6 bases). V was trimmed by 5 bases and J by 5 bases, leaving 15 bases between them. The CDR3 consists of 14 residues. Looked up from germline, CDR1 is LNHDA and CDR2 is SQIVND (reference sequence). The CDR3 region is CASSGQGRGTEAFF. The CDR3 DNA reads as TGTGCCAGTAGTGGTCAGGGGAGGGGAACTGAAGCTTTCTTT.

This clonotype was seen a few times. J is TRBJ2-5 and V is TRBV20-1, with 10 bases that match TRBD2. Trimming at V came to 6 bases and at J to 5 bases, leaving 12 bases not matched to a gene. The CDR3 has 15 amino acids. Germline CDR1 is DFQATT and CDR2 is SNEGSKA (reference sequence). CDR3 DNA sequence: TGCAGTGCCCTCTCTTGGACTAGCGGTTGGGAGACCCAGTACTTC. Translating gives CSALSWTSGWETQYF.

Only a few counts were recorded for this clonotype. V and J are TRBV27 and TRBJ1-5; perhaps TRBD1 as D (5 bases). The length of the CDR3 is 15 residues. Trimming cost V 3 bases and J 3 bases, with 12 bases left between them. Germline lookup yields CDR1 MNHEY and CDR2 SMNVEV (reference sequence). The CDR3 sequence: CASSFSGGYNQPQHF. DNA for the CDR3: TGTGCCAGCAGTTTCTCGGGGGGGTACAATCAGCCCCAGCATTTT.

This clonotype was picked up a small number of times. The chain has TRBV12-3 or TRBV12-4 and TRBJ1-2, with TRBD1 identical over 7 bases. V shed 6 bases and J 6 bases; nucleotides not matched to a gene: 13. The CDR3 runs 15 residues. CDR3 sequence (DNA): TGTGCCAGCAGGGCTACAGGGGCGGGACGGGATGGCTACACCTTC. It encodes CASRATGAGRDGYTF.

J is TRBJ1-5 and V is TRBV19; TRBD1 might be the D (6 bases). The CDR3 is 14 residues long. Germline CDR1 and CDR2: LNHDA and SQIVND (reference sequence). The V end was cut by 8 bases, the J end by 6 bases, with 17 bases between. The CDR3 DNA reads as TGTGCCAGTTCTTTGAAGGGGGTGGCTCAGCCCCAGCATTTT. This codes for CASSLKGVAQPQHF.

There are a few counts of this clonotype. The chain carries TRBV6-1 and TRBJ1-5; D gene ambiguous. This CDR3 is 16 amino acids long. The germline V gene has CDR1 MNHNS and CDR2 SASEGT. The V end was cut by 5 bases, the J end by 0 bases, with 14 bases between. CDR3 residues: CASSPTTLISNQPQHF. CDR3 bases: TGTGCCAGCAGTCCTACGACACTAATTAGCAATCAGCCCCAGCATTTT.

A single count supports this clonotype. The rearrangement joins TRBV19 to TRBJ2-1; TRBD1 aligns across 9 bases. J was trimmed by 2 bases and V by 4 bases; bases with no gene match: 3. This CDR3 has 15 amino acids. Germline V lookup: CDR1 LNHDA, CDR2 SQIVND (reference sequence). The chain's CDR3 is CASSTGQGPYNEQFF. The CDR3 coding sequence is TGTGCCAGTAGTACGGGACAGGGCCCCTACAATGAGCAGTTCTTC.

This clonotype was recorded a few times. The chain links TRBV10-2 to TRBJ2-1; D gene uncertain. The germline V gene encodes CDR1 WSHSY and CDR2 SAAADI. CDR3 length equals 15 residues. V lost 6 bases, J lost 8 bases, and 20 bases lay in between. The DNA for the CDR3 is TGCGCCAGCAGGGGTGGCAGCGTCGGCATCGATGAGCAGTTCTTC. It is translated as CASRGGSVGIDEQFF.

For the CDR3, the DNA is TGTGCTAGTGGTGCAGGGGGCTCCTATGGCTACACCTTC. It specifies CASGAGGSYGYTF. The V gene is TRBV12-5, the J gene TRBJ1-2, with 8 bases fitting TRBD1. CDR3 length: 13 amino acids. The germline CDR1 and CDR2 sequences are LGHNT and FRNRAP. The V gene end was trimmed by 5 bases and the J gene end by 4 bases; junction bases not matched to a gene: 3.

This clonotype turned up a few times. The rearrangement links TRBV7-2 to TRBJ2-2; no firm D call. This CDR3 is built from 15 residues. V was shortened by 1 base and J by 0 bases, with 6 bases between the two germline ends. Germline V CDR1 and CDR2: SGHTA, FQGNSA. The DNA of the CDR3 is TGTGCCAGCAGCTTAGATTCGACGAACACCGGGGAGCTGTTTTTT. Protein: CASSLDSTNTGELFF.

This sequence joins TRBV5-1 and TRBJ2-7; D could derive from TRBD1 or TRBD2 (6 bases each). V shed 2 bases and J shed 2 bases, with 8 bases lying between them. CDR1 is SGHRS and CDR2 is YFSETQ in the germline V gene. The CDR3 runs to 13 residues. CDR3 in DNA: TGCGCCAGCAGCTTTCGGGGGCCCTACGAGCAGTACTTC. This translates into CASSFRGPYEQYF.

The rearrangement links TRBV6-1 to TRBJ2-7; D is possibly TRBD1 (6 bases). The CDR3 length is 14 residues. V lost 5 bases and J lost 3, with 14 bases in between. Germline CDR1 is MNHNS and CDR2 is SASEGT. The DNA for the CDR3 is TGTGCCAGCAGTCCCAGGACAGCCTTCTACGAGCAGTACTTC. Translated: CASSPRTAFYEQYF.

This clonotype has just a few counts. The chain combines TRBV19 with TRBJ1-2; tentative D call: TRBD1 (6 bases). Germline V gene lookup returns CDR1 LNHDA and CDR2 SQIVND (reference sequence). V was clipped by 3 bases and J by 2 bases, with 16 bases between them. The CDR3 length is 16 residues. Written as DNA, the CDR3 is TGTGCCAGTAGTATGAGAGTAAGGGGGTCCAACTATGGCTACACCTTC. This gives the protein CASSMRVRGSNYGYTF.

This clonotype has only a few counts. The chain employs TRBV19 and TRBJ1-1; D may be TRBD1 (5 bases). V shed 7 bases and J shed 1 base, with 13 bases lying between them. This CDR3 spans 14 amino acids. Germline values: CDR1 LNHDA, CDR2 SQIVND (reference sequence). CDR3 protein: CASKVEGRNTEAFF. In DNA, the CDR3 is TGTGCCAGTAAAGTCGAGGGGCGGAACACTGAAGCTTTCTTT. Drawing the rest from reference TRBV19 and TRBJ1-1, the complete variable domain is DGGITQSPKYLFRKEGQNVTLSCEQNLNHDAMYWYRQDPGQGLRLIYYSQIVNDFQKGDIAEGYSVSREKKESFPLTVTSAQKNPTAFYLCASKVEGRNTEAFFGQGTRLTVV.

The genes are TRBV11-2 and TRBJ1-2, with D maybe TRBD1 (5 bases). The CDR3 sequence is 16 residues long. Germline CDR1 is SGHAT and CDR2 is FQNNGV. The V gene lost 2 bases and the J gene lost 8 bases, with 21 bases spanning the gap. The CDR3, as DNA: TGTGCCAGCAGCTTACGCCTTACAGGAAGAGAAGGAGGCTACACCTTC. Encoded protein: CASSLRLTGREGGYTF.

This chain joins TRBV7-9 and TRBJ2-7; 7 bases agree with TRBD1. Per the germline V gene, CDR1 is SEHNR and CDR2 is FQNEAQ (reference sequence). The CDR3 contains 14 residues. V dropped 4 bases and J dropped 6; count of bases not matched to a gene: 9. The CDR3 protein is CASSSGTEKLEQYF. CDR3 DNA: TGTGCCAGCAGCTCCGGGACAGAGAAGCTCGAGCAGTACTTC.

Points on this clonotype: The CDR3 carries no conserved terminal phenylalanine or tryptophan, so it likely arises from a read error. V is TRBV27 and J is TRBJ1-1; D not resolved. There are 18 residues in the CDR3. CDR1 and CDR2 (germline): MNHEY, SMNVEV (reference sequence). The germline V and J ends were trimmed by 3 bases and 10 bases, with 30 bases remaining between them. CDR3 nucleotide sequence: TGTGCCAGCAGTTTTTCCCCCTTAATGCCCGGACCGAAAGGGAGAGCTTTCTCT. It translates to CASSFSPLMPGPKGRAFS.

This clonotype was seen a handful of times. The CDR3 coding sequence is TGTGCCAGCAGCTTAGACCAGGGGAGGGAGCAGTTCTTC. Its protein product is CASSLDQGREQFF. The V and J genes are TRBV11-3 and TRBJ2-1; the D call may be TRBD1 or TRBD2 (6 bases each). V lost 0 bases and J 10 bases, leaving 10 bases between the germline ends. This CDR3 has 13 residues. Germline V gives CDR1 SGHNT, CDR2 YENEEA.

The chain uses TRBV20-1 and TRBJ1-4, with D hard to call. This CDR3 spans 14 amino acids. Per germline, CDR1 DFQATT and CDR2 SNEGSKA (reference sequence). Deletions cut 2 bases from V and 3 bases from J, with 10 bases between. CDR3: CSARPPNSNEKLFF. CDR3 sequence (DNA): TGCAGTGCTAGACCCCCGAACTCTAATGAAAAACTGTTTTTT.

This sequence joins TRBV4-2 and TRBJ1-5; perhaps TRBD1 as D (5 bases). The CDR3 totals 15 residues. CDR1 is LGHNA, CDR2 YNFKEQ, per germline. The V end lost 3 bases, the J end lost 7 bases, and 16 bases lay between the germline ends. CDR3 nucleotides: TGTGCCAGCAGCCAGACACCGTCGACAGACCAGCCCCAGCATTTT. Its translation: CASSQTPSTDQPQHF.

The chain employs TRBV5-4 and TRBJ1-1, with D perhaps TRBD1 (5 bases). Germline-derived CDR1 and CDR2 are SGHNT and YYREEE (reference sequence). There are 15 residues in the CDR3. The V end lost 4 bases, the J end lost 1 base, and 14 bases lay between the germline ends. The CDR3 spells CASSPMGRGNTEAFF. The CDR3 nucleotides read TGTGCCAGCAGCCCGATGGGACGGGGGAACACTGAAGCTTTCTTT.

This clonotype turned up a few times. The rearrangement uses TRBV20-1 and TRBJ2-3, with TRBD1 identical over 8 bases. CDR1 and CDR2 (germline): DFQATT, SNEGSKA (reference sequence). Trimming at V came to 2 bases and at J to 5 bases, leaving 9 bases not matched to a gene. There are 15 residues in the CDR3. The CDR3 sequence: CSARMTGDPGDTQYF. For the CDR3, the DNA is TGCAGTGCTAGAATGACAGGGGACCCGGGAGATACGCAGTATTTT.

V gene TRBV6-1 combines with J gene TRBJ1-5; 7 bases are a match to TRBD1. Germline V CDR1 and CDR2: MNHNS, SASEGT. The CDR3 runs to 17 residues. J gave up 3 bases and V 5 bases, and 13 bases lay outside the gene matches. The CDR3 loop is CASSPSRQGTFNQPQHF. Here the CDR3 DNA reads TGTGCCAGCAGTCCTTCCCGACAGGGAACTTTCAATCAGCCCCAGCATTTT.

Only a few counts were recorded for this clonotype. This chain links TRBV7-2 with TRBJ2-3, with 11 bases fitting TRBD2. This CDR3 has 14 residues. The germline gives CDR1 SGHTA, CDR2 FQGNSA. The ends lost 5 bases at V and 7 bases at J; junction bases unmatched: 5. The CDR3: CASSTGTSGNTQYF. In DNA form, the CDR3 reads TGTGCCAGCAGCACTGGGACTAGCGGAAATACGCAGTATTTT.

This clonotype was observed a handful of times. CDR3 residues: CASSRLETQYF. CDR3 bases: TGTGCCAGCAGCCGTCTGGAGACCCAGTACTTC. The gene calls are TRBV6-1 and TRBJ2-5, with D unclear. Looked up from germline, CDR1 is MNHNS and CDR2 is SASEGT. This CDR3 region has 11 residues. Trimming pared 6 bases from V and 5 bases from J, leaving 7 bases between.

The chain uses TRBV6-1 and TRBJ2-3; D is undetermined. V was shortened by 6 bases and J by 0 bases, with 19 bases between the two germline ends. This CDR3 region has 17 residues. Germline-derived CDR1 and CDR2 are MNHNS and SASEGT. The CDR3 bases are TGTGCCAGCAGGCAAAACCTAGGACGATCTAGCACAGATACGCAGTATTTT. It translates to CASRQNLGRSSTDTQYF.

This clonotype showed up just once. The V call is TRBV2, the J call TRBJ1-5, with D tentatively TRBD1 (6 bases). CDR1 is SNHLY, CDR2 FYNNEI, per germline. The V gene lost 4 bases and the J gene lost 5 bases, with 15 bases spanning the gap. The length of the CDR3 is 15 residues. DNA of the CDR3: TGTGCCAGCAGTGGCACAGGGCCGACGTATCAGCCCCAGCATTTT. It translates to CASSGTGPTYQPQHF.

This clonotype occurred a few times. The chain is built from TRBV25-1 and TRBJ1-2, with 10 bases aligning to TRBD1. CDR1 is MGHDK and CDR2 is SYGVNS in the germline V gene. V lost 5 bases to trimming and J lost 7 bases; unmatched junction nucleotides: 16. The CDR3 runs 17 residues. The DNA of the CDR3 is TGTGCCAGCAGTCACGAGGGGGACAGGGGAAGACTAAGTGGCTACACCTTC. Translated: CASSHEGDRGRLSGYTF.

The rearrangement links TRBV7-2 to TRBJ1-5; TRBD1 is a possible D gene (5 bases). The CDR3 loop spans 16 amino acids. V dropped 2 bases and J dropped 2 bases, with 13 bases sitting between them. The germline V gene encodes CDR1 SGHTA and CDR2 FQGNSA. The CDR3 sequence: CASSLMGLQGNQPQHF. The CDR3 DNA reads as TGTGCCAGCAGCTTAATGGGTCTACAGGGCAATCAGCCCCAGCATTTT.